The 24 T cell receptor beta chains below come from one sample, sequenced in a study of T-cell reconstitution after alpha-beta-depleted transplantation in children. TCRbeta library preparation incorporated unique molecular identifiers. From the PCR reads, TCRdb called clonotypes with MiXCR, one entry per CDR3 protein. The data show over 200,000 distinct CDR3 sequences, approximately 10% seen once. The sequenced sample was PBMCs, obtained before TCRalphabeta/CD19-depleted stem cell transplant. Receptors originate from a child less than two years old with acute myeloid leukemia, due to receive a stem cell transplant.

This clonotype has just a few counts. V and J are TRBV2 and TRBJ2-3, with D possibly called TRBD1 or TRBD2 (5 bases each). CDR1 SNHLY and CDR2 FYNNEI come from the germline V gene. The CDR3 consists of 13 residues. The V and J ends lost 6 bases and 11 bases respectively, with 18 bases between them. The CDR3 coding sequence is TGTGCCAGCAGAGGGCTTCCCCCAGGGAGGCAGTATTTT. It encodes CASRGLPPGRQYF.

This clonotype has at least ten counts. The gene calls are TRBV19 and TRBJ2-3; the match to TRBD2 covers 14 bases. Per germline, CDR1 LNHDA and CDR2 SQIVND (reference sequence). The ends lost 5 bases at V and 3 bases at J; junction bases unmatched: 10. The CDR3 is made up of 18 amino acids. CDR3: CASSLQGLAGGQTDTQYF. The DNA for the CDR3 is TGTGCCAGTAGTCTCCAAGGACTAGCGGGGGGTCAGACAGATACGCAGTATTTT.

This clonotype was observed at least ten times. The V and J genes are TRBV9 and TRBJ2-2, with 7 bases lining up with TRBD2. The V gene's germline CDR1 is SGDLS and CDR2 YYNGEE. This CDR3 contains 17 residues. V lost 0 bases and J lost 1; bases outside the gene matches: 6. CDR3 sequence: CASSVGSGRGNTGELFF. CDR3 DNA: TGTGCCAGCAGCGTAGGGAGTGGGAGGGGGAACACCGGGGAGCTGTTTTTT.

This clonotype was recorded many times. The chain has TRBV24-1 and TRBJ1-2; possible D gene TRBD1, 6 bases. In germline, CDR1 is KGHDR, CDR2 SFDVKD. V dropped 6 bases and J dropped 4 bases, with 14 bases sitting between them. The CDR3 loop spans 14 amino acids. The CDR3: CATSQNQGTYGYTF. DNA of the CDR3: TGTGCCACCAGTCAAAACCAGGGGACCTATGGCTACACCTTC.

Ten or more counts support this clonotype. V gene TRBV4-2 combines with J gene TRBJ1-5; D gene ambiguous. CDR3 length equals 14 residues. Per germline, CDR1 LGHNA and CDR2 YNFKEQ. V lost 4 bases and J 5 bases, leaving 12 bases between the germline ends. The CDR3 sequence is CASSPGSHDQPQHF. The CDR3 DNA sequence: TGTGCCAGCAGCCCTGGCTCTCACGATCAGCCCCAGCATTTT.

In its sample, this clonotype was seen many times. The chain has TRBV29-1 and TRBJ2-3, with D perhaps matching TRBD2 (5 bases). The CDR3 sequence is 14 residues long. The V end was cut by 4 bases, the J end by 6 bases, with 17 bases between. The germline V gene has CDR1 SQVTM and CDR2 ANQGSEA. CDR3 coding DNA: TGCAGCGTTGTAAGCGGACTCTCCGGGGATACGCAGTATTTT. Translating gives CSVVSGLSGDTQYF.

This clonotype was counted many times. This chain joins TRBV20-1 and TRBJ1-6, with TRBD1 identical over 12 bases. Per germline, CDR1 DFQATT and CDR2 SNEGSKA (reference sequence). V was clipped by 5 bases and J by 5 bases; unmatched bases: 4. The CDR3 has 15 residues. The CDR3 protein is CSAGDRGPHNSPLHF. The CDR3, as DNA: TGCAGTGCTGGGGACAGGGGGCCCCATAATTCACCCCTCCACTTT.

This clonotype showed up many times. Here the CDR3 reads CASSQRGDNEQFF. CDR3 in DNA: TGTGCCAGCAGCCAGCGGGGGGACAATGAGCAGTTCTTC. V and J are TRBV9 and TRBJ2-1, with TRBD2 identical over 9 bases. The V gene's germline CDR1 is SGDLS and CDR2 YYNGEE. The CDR3 consists of 13 residues. J lost 5 bases, V lost 4 bases, and 1 base had no gene match.

This clonotype has a count of ten or more. The J gene is TRBJ2-1, the V gene TRBV5-1; 7 bases match TRBD2. The junction had 10 bases not matched to a gene; V was cut back by 8 bases and J by 5 bases. The CDR3 is 14 amino acids. The germline V gene has CDR1 SGHRS and CDR2 YFSETQ. Here the CDR3 DNA reads TGCGCCAGTTCAAGGGGAGGGGACCACAATGAGCAGTTCTTC. Protein sequence: CASSRGGDHNEQFF.

This clonotype was observed at least ten times. The chain uses TRBV7-6 and TRBJ1-1; no clear D gene. V lost 4 bases and J 0 bases, leaving 9 bases between the germline ends. The CDR3 loop spans 14 amino acids. In germline, CDR1 is SGHVS, CDR2 FNYEAQ. CDR3 loop: CASSSTEMNTEAFF. The CDR3 nucleotides are TGTGCCAGCAGCTCAACGGAAATGAACACTGAAGCTTTCTTT.

This clonotype was picked up many times. V usage is TRBV5-1 and J usage is TRBJ2-3; possibly TRBD1 for D (6 bases). V lost 0 bases and J 6 bases, leaving 14 bases between the germline ends. This CDR3 has 15 amino acids. Germline V gene sequence: CDR1 SGHRS, CDR2 YFSETQ. This chain's CDR3 is CASSLGQVGADTQYF. The CDR3 nucleotides read TGCGCCAGCAGCTTGGGACAGGTGGGGGCCGATACGCAGTATTTT.

Remarks on this clonotype: Lacking the conserved final phenylalanine or tryptophan, this CDR3 likely reflects a read error. The genes are TRBV7-2 and TRBJ1-5; D is unresolved. Germline V CDR1 and CDR2: SGHTA, FQGNSA. V was cut by 2 bases and J by 0 bases, with 8 bases left in between. The CDR3 is made up of 15 amino acids. In DNA form, the CDR3 reads TGTGCCAGCAGCTTATTGATGGATAGCAATCAGCCCCAGCATTAT. It translates to CASSLLMDSNQPQHY.

This clonotype was counted ten times or more. V and J are TRBV27 and TRBJ1-5, with 8 bases that match TRBD1. This CDR3 has 17 residues. Germline CDR1 reads MNHEY; CDR2 reads SMNVEV (reference sequence). V lost 4 bases, J lost 4 bases, and 12 bases stayed unmatched. The CDR3 sequence: CASSSRQGLSNNQPQHF. CDR3 sequence (DNA): TGTGCCAGCAGTTCTCGACAGGGGCTCTCTAATAATCAGCCCCAGCATTTT.

The sample holds many counts of this clonotype. The CDR3: CSARGDGVYEQYF. The CDR3 DNA follows: TGCAGTGCTAGGGGGGACGGCGTCTACGAGCAGTACTTC. This chain links TRBV20-1 with TRBJ2-7; TRBD1 or TRBD2 may be the D gene (5 bases each). In germline, CDR1 is DFQATT, CDR2 SNEGSKA (reference sequence). The V and J ends lost 3 bases and 3 bases respectively, with 12 bases between them. This CDR3 contains 13 residues.

This clonotype was detected only a few times. The chain has TRBV7-2 and TRBJ2-3; 9 nucleotides match TRBD2. Trimming at V came to 4 bases and at J to 2 bases, leaving 7 bases not matched to a gene. Germline V lookup: CDR1 SGHTA, CDR2 FQGNSA. The CDR3 spans 16 residues. CDR3 residues: CASSSFPSGTTDTQYF. The CDR3 DNA follows: TGTGCCAGCAGCTCCTTCCCTAGCGGGACCACAGATACGCAGTATTTT.

This clonotype was recorded at least ten times. The V and J genes are TRBV19 and TRBJ2-5, with unresolved D. The V and J ends lost 4 bases and 1 base respectively, with 7 bases between them. The germline gives CDR1 LNHDA, CDR2 SQIVND (reference sequence). The CDR3 totals 13 residues. The CDR3 nucleotides read TGTGCCAGTAGTAGCCTGGTCCAAGAGACCCAGTACTTC. This gives the protein CASSSLVQETQYF.

The table lists this clonotype with many counts. This rearrangement joins TRBV12-3 or TRBV12-4 to TRBJ2-1; D may be TRBD2 (5 bases). Trimming stripped 7 bases from V and 11 bases from J, with 15 bases between. The CDR3 has 12 amino acids. The CDR3 DNA reads as TGTGCCAGCACATTATACCGGGGTCAGCAGTTCTTC. Translating gives CASTLYRGQQFF.

This clonotype was seen at least ten times. The chain combines TRBV7-2 with TRBJ2-1; D gene unclear. Per germline, CDR1 SGHTA and CDR2 FQGNSA. CDR3 length: 17 residues. V was cut by 3 bases and J by 0 bases, with 15 bases left in between. CDR3 coding DNA: TGTGCCAGCAGCTTGTCTCTTACACTCGCCTCCTACAATGAGCAGTTCTTC. Translating it yields CASSLSLTLASYNEQFF.

This clonotype was detected ten times or more. CDR3 DNA: TGTGCCAGCAGTTTAAGTTCAGGGGGTTTCGAAAAACTGTTTTTT. This codes for CASSLSSGGFEKLFF. This chain uses TRBV12-3 or TRBV12-4 with TRBJ1-4; 7 nucleotides match TRBD1. CDR3 length: 15 residues. The ends lost 2 bases at V and 8 bases at J; junction bases unmatched: 8.

Many counts were recorded for this clonotype. This sequence joins TRBV20-1 and TRBJ1-1; D remains unclear. Germline CDR1 DFQATT, CDR2 SNEGSKA (reference sequence). The CDR3 spans 11 residues. The V end lost 3 bases, the J end lost 0 bases, and 2 bases lay between the germline ends. The DNA of the CDR3 is TGCAGTGCTAGCATGAACACTGAAGCTTTCTTT. It is translated as CSASMNTEAFF.

The chain links TRBV19 to TRBJ2-7, with D perhaps given as TRBD1 or TRBD2 (6 bases each). Germline CDR1 LNHDA, CDR2 SQIVND (reference sequence). The ends were cut back, 6 bases at V and 4 bases at J, with 10 bases in the middle. CDR3 length: 12 amino acids. The DNA of the CDR3 is TGTGCCAGTAGAAGGGGGGATTACGAGCAGTACTTC. Protein product: CASRRGDYEQYF.

The table lists this clonotype with many counts. V gene TRBV19 combines with J gene TRBJ2-7; D is ambiguous. The germline CDR1 and CDR2 sequences are LNHDA and SQIVND (reference sequence). Trimming took 0 bases from V and 3 from J, leaving 12 bases between them. This CDR3 spans 15 amino acids. CDR3 in DNA: TGTGCCAGTAGTATAGACCCGGCCGGGTTCTACGAGCAGTACTTC. Translated: CASSIDPAGFYEQYF. Variable domain in full (rest from reference TRBV19 and TRBJ2-7): DGGITQSPKYLFRKEGQNVTLSCEQNLNHDAMYWYRQDPGQGLRLIYYSQIVNDFQKGDIAEGYSVSREKKESFPLTVTSAQKNPTAFYLCASSIDPAGFYEQYFGPGTRLTVT.

This clonotype was observed at least ten times. The chain joins TRBV5-1 to TRBJ2-7, with 10 bases fitting TRBD2. Germline CDR1 and CDR2: SGHRS and YFSETQ. The junction had 8 bases not matched to a gene; V was cut back by 4 bases and J by 4 bases. The CDR3 is 15 amino acids. The CDR3 DNA is TGCGCCAGCAGCCCACTAAGCGGGGGGGCGTACGAGCAGTACTTC. This codes for CASSPLSGGAYEQYF.

This clonotype was detected many times. The gene calls are TRBV7-9 and TRBJ1-1, with D possibly matching TRBD1 (5 bases). Germline lookup yields CDR1 SEHNR and CDR2 FQNEAQ (reference sequence). V lost 4 bases, J lost 1 base, and 16 bases lay in between. The CDR3 spans 16 residues. The CDR3 nucleotides are TGTGCCAGCAGCTCGCCCCGGGGGACGACGAACACTGAAGCTTTCTTT. It encodes CASSSPRGTTNTEAFF.